This is a list of T cell receptor beta chains from one sample in a study of blood T cell repertoires in COVID-19. Data came from immunoSEQ multiplex PCR; TCRdb stores just in-frame clones and leaves some out. Seen here are about 440,000 clones, 70% to 90% observed once, and the top ten hold almost 2%. Sequences were obtained from PBMCs or T cells enriched from blood (not recorded which). The receptors here all came from a woman aged 18-29 years with acute COVID-19. Both conserved end residues are part of each CDR3. A D gene is named only where the DNA matches it firmly. The size field is filled for only some rows; it gives once, few, many or a size class.

j_call	v_call	clone_size	d_call	cdr3_nt	cdr3_aa
TRBJ2-1	TRBV5-4	.	TRBD2	TGTGCCAGCAGCCTTGGAGTGGCGGGGGGGTTATGGAGCAATGAGCAGTTCTTC	CASSLGVAGGLWSNEQFF
TRBJ1-2	TRBV7-2	.	.	TGTGCCAGCAGCTTATCTCGCCAGGGAGGTGGCTACACCTTC	CASSLSRQGGGYTF
TRBJ2-2	TRBV6-4	.	.	TGTGCCAGCAGGCGGGACCACACGAACACCGGGGAGCTGTTTTTT	CASRRDHTNTGELFF
TRBJ2-3	TRBV5-8	.	TRBD2	TGTGCCAGTACTCGTCCCGGGACTAGCGACCCCGGGTCAGATACGCAGTATTTT	CASTRPGTSDPGSDTQYF
TRBJ2-7	TRBV4-1	.	.	TGCGCCAGCAGCCAAGTAGGCCCAGGGGTTTACGGAGAGCAGTACTTC	CASSQVGPGVYGEQYF
TRBJ1-6	TRBV5-5	.	TRBD1	TGTGCCAGCAGCTCTTACAGGGGAAATTCACCCCTCCACTTT	CASSSYRGNSPLHF
TRBJ1-6	TRBV30	.	.	TGTGCCTGGAGTGTACATGAAGTAGGGGGACGAGCCTATAATTCACCCCTCCACTTT	CAWSVHEVGGRAYNSPLHF
TRBJ1-1	TRBV2	.	.	TGTGCCAGCTGGGCCAGGGTGGCTTTCTTT	CASWARVAFF
TRBJ1-4	TRBV25-1	.	TRBD1	TGTGCCAGCAGTGAATATGACAGGGATCTTAATGAAAAACTGTTTTTT	CASSEYDRDLNEKLFF
TRBJ1-5	TRBV20-1	.	.	TGCAGTGCTAGTACAGGGTGGAACAATCAGCCCCAGCATTTT	CSASTGWNNQPQHF
TRBJ2-7	TRBV24-1	.	.	TGTGCCACCAGTGATCCTCGGGTTAGCGAAAACGAGCAGTACTTC	CATSDPRVSENEQYF
TRBJ2-3	TRBV7-6	.	.	TGTGCCAGCAGCTTAGGACTCACAGATACGCAGTATTTT	CASSLGLTDTQYF
TRBJ2-1	TRBV3-1/TRBV3-2	.	TRBD2	TGTGCCAGCAGCCAAGATCGACTAGCGTACAATGAGCAGTTCTTC	CASSQDRLAYNEQFF
TRBJ1-2	TRBV27	.	TRBD1	TGTGCCAGCAGTTCCCCCCGACAGGGCGGCTATGGCTACACCTTC	CASSSPRQGGYGYTF
TRBJ1-4	TRBV6-5	.	.	TGTGCCAGCAGGGCCGTAAATGAAAAACTGTTTTTT	CASRAVNEKLFF
TRBJ1-2	TRBV29-1	few	.	TGCAGCGTTGAGGGCAGGGTGGATGGCTACACCTTC	CSVEGRVDGYTF
TRBJ2-5	TRBV5-1	few	.	TGCGCCAGCAGCTTGGGACAGCAAGAGACCCAGTACTTC	CASSLGQQETQYF
TRBJ2-7	TRBV5-4	once	TRBD1	TGTGCCAGCAGTAACCGGGACAGGGGTTACGAGCAGTACTTC	CASSNRDRGYEQYF
TRBJ2-3	TRBV2	.	.	TGTGCCAGCGGGAGACGCACAGATACGCAGTATTTT	CASGRRTDTQYF
TRBJ2-7	TRBV28	.	.	TGTGCCAGCAGTCGTCTAAATAACTACGAGCAGTACTTC	CASSRLNNYEQYF
TRBJ2-7	TRBV19	.	TRBD1	TGTGCCAGTTCCCCGGGACAGGGGATCTCCTACGAGCAGTACTTC	CASSPGQGISYEQYF
TRBJ2-3	TRBV11-2	.	.	TGTGCCAGCAGCTTAGTTGGCGGGGGCTGGGGAGATACGCAGTATTTT	CASSLVGGGWGDTQYF
TRBJ1-1	TRBV12-5	.	.	TGTGCTAGTGGTTTAGGGACACCCAACACTGAAGCTTTCTTT	CASGLGTPNTEAFF
TRBJ1-6	TRBV6-1	.	TRBD1	TGTGCCAGCAGTGACAGGGGGCTGATTATCGGGGATTCACCCCTCCACTTT	CASSDRGLIIGDSPLHF
TRBJ2-7	TRBV12-3/TRBV12-4	.	TRBD2	TGTGCCAGCAGAGACGGGACTAACTACGAGCAGTACTTC	CASRDGTNYEQYF
TRBJ2-7	TRBV19	.	TRBD2	TGTGCCAGTAAAAGGACTAGCGGGAGGGAGGAGCAGTACTTC	CASKRTSGREEQYF
TRBJ2-1	TRBV25-1	.	.	TGTGCCAGCAGTCGGTACAATGAGCAGTTCTTC	CASSRYNEQFF
TRBJ1-5	TRBV4-2	.	TRBD1	TGTGCCAGCAGCCAAAACGGACAGGGGGATAGTCAGCCCCAGCATTTT	CASSQNGQGDSQPQHF
TRBJ2-7	TRBV14	few	.	TGTGCCAGCAGCCCATGGGGGCTCCAAATGACCTACGAGCAGTACTTC	CASSPWGLQMTYEQYF
TRBJ1-5	TRBV27	once	.	TGTGCCAGCAGACCCGGGGAGGGGGTTTATCAGCCCCAGCATTTT	CASRPGEGVYQPQHF
TRBJ1-5	TRBV4-3	.	TRBD1	TGCGCCAGCAGCCAAGATGGGACAGCTCGGGGGTATCAGCCCCAGCATTTT	CASSQDGTARGYQPQHF
TRBJ2-4	TRBV19	once	TRBD2	TGTGCCAGTAGCCGCCATAGCGGGTTAGCCAAAAACATTCAGTACTTC	CASSRHSGLAKNIQYF
TRBJ2-1	TRBV4-3	once	.	TGCGCCAGCAGCCAAGATAGGGGCTATGAGCAGTTCTTC	CASSQDRGYEQFF
TRBJ2-5	TRBV28	.	.	TGTGCCAGCAGTTTTATCGGTCCACAAGAGACCCAGTACTTC	CASSFIGPQETQYF
TRBJ2-5	TRBV20-1	.	TRBD2	TGCAGTGCTATTGAAGCGGGAGGGGAGACCCAGTACTTC	CSAIEAGGETQYF
TRBJ2-1	TRBV5-4	.	.	TGTGCCAGCAGCCTTGTGGGGGCGGATGAGCAGTTCTTC	CASSLVGADEQFF
TRBJ1-5	TRBV20-1	.	TRBD1	TGCAGTGCTAGTCACAGGGGATTTAATCAGCCCCAGCATTTT	CSASHRGFNQPQHF
TRBJ2-5	TRBV30	.	.	TGTGCCTGGACTGTCGTAGGGGGAATAGAGACCCAGTACTTC	CAWTVVGGIETQYF
TRBJ1-2	TRBV3-1/TRBV3-2	.	.	TGTGCCAGCAGCCAAGATCGCCAGGGAGGCTATGGCTACACCTTC	CASSQDRQGGYGYTF
TRBJ2-3	TRBV4-2	.	TRBD1	TGTGCCAGCAGCCACCTCGGACAGGGGGCTGAAGATACGCAGTATTTT	CASSHLGQGAEDTQYF
TRBJ2-3	TRBV9	.	.	TGTGCCGTTAGCGCCTTGAGCACAGATACGCAGTATTTT	CAVSALSTDTQYF
TRBJ1-2	TRBV5-1	.	TRBD1	TGCGCCAGCAGCCCCAGGGGGCCCGGCTATGGCTACACCTTC	CASSPRGPGYGYTF
TRBJ1-2	TRBV4-1	.	.	TGCGCCAGCAGCCAGCTCGGGATTAACTATGGCTACACCTTC	CASSQLGINYGYTF
TRBJ2-7	TRBV27	.	.	TGTGCCAGCAGTTTATTCTTATCCTCCTACGAGCAGTACTTC	CASSLFLSSYEQYF
TRBJ1-2	TRBV7-2	.	.	TGTGCCAGCAGCTTAGGGGGGACATCCTATGGCTACACCTTC	CASSLGGTSYGYTF
TRBJ2-7	TRBV2	.	TRBD1	TGTGCCAGCAGTGTCGACAGGGGATACGAGCAGTACTTC	CASSVDRGYEQYF